A selection of T cell receptor beta chains follows, all from one sample in a study of CD8 T cells in ankylosing spondylitis. TCRdb re-called the 5' RACE reads through MiXCR, storing one row per CDR3 protein. The sample records roughly 230,000 distinct CDR3 sequences, 18% being singletons. Sequenced input: blood, either unsorted or a sorted T cell fraction (not recorded which). These receptor sequences come from a male donor with ankylosing spondylitis or in good health (not recorded which). Each CDR3 is given with its conserved first and last residue. The order of the fields is CDR3 protein, CDR3 DNA, J gene, D gene, V gene, clone size. The D gene is left open where the match is weak. Clone size is not always given. Where it is, it says once, few, many or a class for expanded clones.

cdr3_aa: CASSDWAGPGGNQPQHF
cdr3_nt: TGTGCCAGCAGTGATTGGGCAGGGCCAGGGGGCAATCAGCCCCAGCATTTT
j_call: TRBJ1-5
d_call: -
v_call: TRBV2
clone_size: -

cdr3_aa: CSVVGDTDTQETQYF
cdr3_nt: TGCAGCGTTGTGGGGGACACAGACACCCAAGAGACCCAGTACTTC
j_call: TRBJ2-5
d_call: -
v_call: TRBV29-1
clone_size: many

cdr3_aa: CSVDVGEETQYF
cdr3_nt: TGCAGCGTTGACGTAGGGGAAGAGACCCAGTACTTC
j_call: TRBJ2-5
d_call: -
v_call: TRBV29-1
clone_size: -

cdr3_aa: CASGGGDRGNQPQHF
cdr3_nt: TGTGCCAGCGGTGGGGGGGACAGGGGAAATCAGCCCCAGCATTTT
j_call: TRBJ1-5
d_call: TRBD1
v_call: TRBV6-2/TRBV6-3
clone_size: -

cdr3_aa: CASSPVGTDTQYF
cdr3_nt: TGTGCCAGCAGCCCGGTAGGGACAGATACGCAGTATTTT
j_call: TRBJ2-3
d_call: -
v_call: TRBV6-1
clone_size: many

cdr3_aa: CSAEKGTGEGQETQYF
cdr3_nt: TGCAGTGCGGAGAAAGGGACAGGGGAGGGCCAAGAGACCCAGTACTTC
j_call: TRBJ2-5
d_call: TRBD1
v_call: TRBV20-1
clone_size: -

cdr3_aa: CASSYSNRFLGELFF
cdr3_nt: TGTGCCAGCAGTTACTCGAACAGGTTCCTCGGGGAGCTGTTTTTT
j_call: TRBJ2-2
d_call: -
v_call: TRBV6-2/TRBV6-3
clone_size: -

cdr3_aa: CSATGTGHYEQYF
cdr3_nt: TGCAGCGCAACCGGGACAGGGCATTACGAGCAGTACTTC
j_call: TRBJ2-7
d_call: TRBD1
v_call: TRBV29-1
clone_size: -

cdr3_aa: CASSQEGAGEVADTQYF
cdr3_nt: TGTGCCAGCAGCCAAGAGGGAGCGGGAGAGGTCGCAGATACGCAGTATTTT
j_call: TRBJ2-3
d_call: TRBD2
v_call: TRBV4-2
clone_size: many

cdr3_aa: CASSYQGTDTQYF
cdr3_nt: TGTGCCAGCAGTTACCAGGGGACAGATACGCAGTATTTT
j_call: TRBJ2-3
d_call: -
v_call: TRBV6-5
clone_size: -

cdr3_aa: CASSFAGGMDTQYF
cdr3_nt: TGTGCCAGCAGCTTTGCGGGAGGGATGGATACGCAGTATTTT
j_call: TRBJ2-3
d_call: TRBD2
v_call: TRBV7-3
clone_size: -

cdr3_aa: CASSLGDLGYEQYF
cdr3_nt: TGTGCCAGCAGCTTAGGCGACTTGGGGTACGAGCAGTACTTC
j_call: TRBJ2-7
d_call: -
v_call: TRBV7-9
clone_size: few

cdr3_aa: CASSMGNQGILFF
cdr3_nt: TGTGCCAGCAGTATGGGGAATCAGGGAATCCTGTTTTTT
j_call: TRBJ1-4
d_call: -
v_call: TRBV6-1
clone_size: once

cdr3_aa: CASSYLGQGYDEQYF
cdr3_nt: TGTGCCAGCAGTTACCTCGGACAGGGTTACGACGAGCAGTACTTC
j_call: TRBJ2-7
d_call: TRBD1
v_call: TRBV6-5
clone_size: many

cdr3_aa: CSVVGGSGGLGNEQYF
cdr3_nt: TGCAGCGTGGTGGGGGGTTCGGGAGGACTAGGGAACGAGCAGTACTTC
j_call: TRBJ2-7
d_call: TRBD2
v_call: TRBV29-1
clone_size: -

cdr3_aa: CASIGRSGRELNIQYF
cdr3_nt: TGTGCCAGCATTGGGAGATCGGGGCGGGAGTTAAACATTCAGTACTTC
j_call: TRBJ2-4
d_call: TRBD2
v_call: TRBV27
clone_size: -

cdr3_aa: CASSRRSYTLDTQYF
cdr3_nt: TGTGCCAGCAGCCGACGAAGCTATACCCTGGATACGCAGTATTTT
j_call: TRBJ2-3
d_call: -
v_call: TRBV12-3/TRBV12-4
clone_size: -

cdr3_aa: CASGFWAGNRERDQETQYF
cdr3_nt: TGTGCTAGTGGTTTCTGGGCAGGAAACAGGGAACGGGACCAAGAGACCCAGTACTTC
j_call: TRBJ2-5
d_call: -
v_call: TRBV12-5
clone_size: few

cdr3_aa: CASSLGTGISYEQYF
cdr3_nt: TGTGCCAGCAGTTTAGGGACAGGGATCTCCTACGAGCAGTACTTC
j_call: TRBJ2-7
d_call: TRBD1
v_call: TRBV12-3/TRBV12-4
clone_size: many

cdr3_aa: CSVLRTSDYEQYF
cdr3_nt: TGCAGTGTCTTAAGGACTAGCGACTACGAGCAGTACTTC
j_call: TRBJ2-7
d_call: TRBD2
v_call: TRBV20-1
clone_size: many